These T cell receptor beta chains were read from a single sample in a study of T cells in Graves' hyperthyroidism and ophthalmopathy. Each CDR3 protein is one row after TCRdb ran MiXCR on the multiplex PCR reads. Here the sample spans a few hundred thousand distinct CDR3 sequences, 40% to 50% being singletons. Sample: peripheral blood or thyroid tissue (not recorded which). Receptor source: an adult woman with Graves' disease, either hyperthyroidism or ophthalmopathy (not recorded which). Each CDR3 is given with its conserved first and last residue. The order of the fields is D gene, V gene, J gene, CDR3 protein. The D gene is left open where the match is weak.

TRBD1	TRBV10-3	TRBJ1-2	CAISGQGNDGYTF
.	TRBV7-8	TRBJ1-2	CASSYATRGAYGYTF
.	TRBV15	TRBJ1-5	CATSGGHPNQPQHF
TRBD1	TRBV20-1	TRBJ2-5	CSARAVPGQGEILQETQYF
.	TRBV15	TRBJ1-5	CATSRVRGRAQPQHF
.	TRBV30	TRBJ2-5	CAWARAVQETQYF
TRBD2	TRBV7-3	TRBJ2-5	CASSLTGLTNTGETQYF
.	TRBV11-2	TRBJ1-2	CASTPLPNYGYTF
TRBD1	TRBV2	TRBJ1-1	CASLQTGGVTFF
.	TRBV6-1	TRBJ2-7	CASSARTDSYEQYF
.	TRBV20-1	TRBJ2-7	CSASRPYEQYF
TRBD1	TRBV6-1	TRBJ1-5	CASSDGTVYSNQPQHF
TRBD1	TRBV7-8	TRBJ1-3	CASSSPGQFSGNTIYF
TRBD1	TRBV28	TRBJ1-2	CASSSPGTGGGYTF
.	TRBV20-1	TRBJ1-1	CSARLENRNTEAFF
.	TRBV12-3/TRBV12-4	TRBJ1-1	CASSLNFLEAFF
.	TRBV10-2	TRBJ2-1	CASSNSGRQFF
.	TRBV7-2	TRBJ1-4	CASSLGGGKLFF
TRBD1	TRBV12-3/TRBV12-4	TRBJ1-1	CASSPTTGGATEAFF
.	TRBV15	TRBJ1-5	CAIASRGNQPQHF
.	TRBV7-9	TRBJ1-1	CASSKFAGAFF
.	TRBV19	TRBJ2-5	CAKRPGRETQYF
.	TRBV19	TRBJ1-2	CASSRDRTYGYTF
.	TRBV10-3	TRBJ1-6	CAIGGYENSPLHF
.	TRBV11-2	TRBJ2-7	CASSLAIGAPYEQYF
.	TRBV6-1	TRBJ1-2	CASRAPSLTGYRLGYTF
TRBD1	TRBV20-1	TRBJ1-5	CSARDLETGGNQPQHF
TRBD1	TRBV18	TRBJ2-7	CASSDLTGVYEQYF
TRBD1	TRBV10-2	TRBJ1-1	CASTYGTAEAFF
TRBD2	TRBV20-1	TRBJ2-7	CSAREGAGAGYEQYF
.	TRBV9	TRBJ2-5	CASSVGQGTRETQYF
.	TRBV6-5	TRBJ1-2	CASSYRSMHYGYTF
.	TRBV9	TRBJ1-2	CASSLMIIPYGYTF
TRBD1	TRBV11-2	TRBJ2-5	CASSHRDRSTETQYF
.	TRBV10-3	TRBJ1-5	CAWYVADQGFTSNQPQHF
.	TRBV2	TRBJ1-5	CASSEDRVIVQPQHF
.	TRBV29-1	TRBJ1-1	CSGGQMNTEAFF
.	TRBV15	TRBJ1-4	CATSRDRGTGEKLFF